These 32 T cell receptor beta chains came from one sample sequenced in a study of T-cell memory formation after mild COVID-19. TCRdb redid the calling of the 5' RACE reads with MiXCR, one entry per CDR3 protein. The sample records some 190,000 distinct CDR3 sequences, around 18% being singletons. The sequenced sample consisted of PBMCs or a T cell subset sorted from them (not recorded which). The source is an adult woman who had mild COVID-19 (a few samples of this study predate the infection). Cell type and time point are not known.

The chain has TRBV12-3 or TRBV12-4 and TRBJ1-6; D is uncertain. With 7 bases removed from V and 5 bases from J, the gap between germline ends came to 6 bases. The CDR3 runs to 12 residues. The CDR3 nucleotides are TGTGCCAGCAACCTAAATAATTCACCCCTCCACTTT. Amino acids: CASNLNNSPLHF.

The chain combines TRBV11-2 with TRBJ1-1; D possibly corresponds to TRBD1 (5 bases). Trimming removed 6 bases from V and 8 bases from J, with 16 bases in between. In germline, CDR1 is SGHAT, CDR2 FQNNGV. The length of the CDR3 is 13 residues. The CDR3, as DNA: TGTGCCAGCAGGAGCCAGGGTAGAGGGGAAGCTTTCTTT. Its translation is CASRSQGRGEAFF.

This chain connects TRBV6-4 to TRBJ2-2; 7 bases match TRBD1. Germline V gene lookup returns CDR1 MRHNA and CDR2 SNTAGT. The CDR3 is 14 amino acids. The V segment lost 5 bases and the J segment 6 bases; nucleotides outside the gene matches: 6. CDR3 nucleotide sequence: TGTGCCAGCAGTAAGGACAGGTACCCCGGGGAGCTGTTTTTT. Translation gives CASSKDRYPGELFF.

The V gene is TRBV3-1, the J gene TRBJ2-1; D is uncertain. Germline V gene sequence: CDR1 LGHDT, CDR2 YNNKEL (reference sequence). V was shortened by 4 bases and J by 7 bases, with 8 bases between the two germline ends. The CDR3 totals 12 residues. Written as DNA, the CDR3 is TGTGCCAGCAGCCGTTCCCTTAATGAGCAGTTCTTC. It codes for CASSRSLNEQFF.

There are many counts of this clonotype. The J gene is TRBJ2-5, the V gene TRBV12-3 or TRBV12-4; either TRBD1 or TRBD2 may supply D (5 bases each). There are 16 residues in the CDR3. Trimming cost V 7 bases and J 5 bases, with 23 bases left between them. CDR3 sequence reads: CASNSRWDLPKETQYF. The CDR3 DNA sequence: TGTGCCAGCAACAGTAGGTGGGACCTGCCCAAGGAGACCCAGTACTTC.

This clonotype turned up a few times. This sequence joins TRBV30 and TRBJ1-2; D is perhaps TRBD1 (6 bases). CDR1 and CDR2 (germline): GTSNPN, SVGIG (reference sequence). The CDR3 length is 13 residues. Trimming shortened V by 5 bases and J by 5 bases, and 15 bases separated the two germline ends. Written as DNA, the CDR3 is TGTGCCTGGCCGGGACACCGACCTTATGGCTACACCTTC. Translation gives CAWPGHRPYGYTF.

The rearrangement joins TRBV7-9 to TRBJ1-5; 9 bases agree with TRBD1. The trim removed 3 bases at V and 6 bases at J, leaving 3 bases unmatched. The CDR3 consists of 14 residues. Germline assignment: CDR1 SEHNR and CDR2 FQNEAQ (reference sequence). The CDR3: CASSLDRGSQPQHF. As DNA, the CDR3 is TGTGCCAGCAGCTTGGACAGGGGAAGTCAGCCCCAGCATTTT.

This clonotype was recorded a few times. The chain combines TRBV12-3 or TRBV12-4 with TRBJ2-7; D might be TRBD1 (5 bases). The CDR3 sequence is 16 residues long. Trimming removed 1 base from V and 4 bases from J, with 17 bases in between. CDR3 residues: CASSLGPSRVGYEQYF. CDR3 bases: TGTGCCAGCAGTTTAGGTCCCAGCAGGGTTGGGTACGAGCAGTACTTC.

This clonotype came up many times. The gene calls are TRBV7-3 and TRBJ2-5; 7 nucleotides agree with TRBD2. CDR3 length equals 16 residues. V gave up 0 bases and J gave up 5 bases; unmatched junction bases: 9. From germline, CDR1 is SGHTA and CDR2 FQGTGA. The CDR3 bases are TGTGCCAGCAGCTTAACCGGGACTACCGGAGGGGAGACCCAGTACTTC. Protein: CASSLTGTTGGETQYF.

This clonotype was detected a few times. The genes are TRBV5-1 and TRBJ1-2, with D possibly TRBD1 on 6 matching bases. Trimming pared 1 base from V and 2 bases from J, leaving 12 bases between. Germline CDR1 is SGHRS and CDR2 is YFSETQ. The CDR3 covers 15 residues. The CDR3 region has the DNA TGCGCCAGCAGCTTGTCAGGGAGGGGGAACTATGGCTACACCTTC. Amino acid sequence: CASSLSGRGNYGYTF.

The V and J genes are TRBV20-1 and TRBJ2-3; no definite D call. The V and J ends lost 1 base and 2 bases respectively, with 10 bases between them. Germline V gene sequence: CDR1 DFQATT, CDR2 SNEGSKA (reference sequence). CDR3 size: 14 residues. DNA for the CDR3: TGCAGTGCTAGAGTTGGTAGTGCCACAGATACGCAGTATTTT. Encoded protein: CSARVGSATDTQYF.

The chain has TRBV20-1 and TRBJ1-2, with 9 bases matching TRBD1. CDR3 length equals 14 residues. Trimming cost V 3 bases and J 4 bases; bases outside gene matches: 6. Per germline, CDR1 DFQATT and CDR2 SNEGSKA (reference sequence). The CDR3, as DNA: TGCAGTGCTAGCACCGGGACAGGGACCTATGGCTACACCTTC. Translated: CSASTGTGTYGYTF.

The chain uses TRBV10-3 and TRBJ2-1; TRBD1 might be the D (6 bases). The CDR3 is made up of 15 amino acids. The germline V gene has CDR1 ENHRY and CDR2 SYGVKD. Trimming took off 6 bases at V and 5 bases at J, with 17 bases between the two ends. CDR3 in amino acids: CAIRSSGTSNNEQFF. DNA for the CDR3: TGTGCCATCAGAAGTTCCGGGACATCGAACAATGAGCAGTTCTTC.

J is TRBJ1-1 and V is TRBV7-2; TRBD1 matches 10 bases. The germline V gene has CDR1 SGHTA and CDR2 FQGNSA. CDR3 length equals 15 residues. Unmatched junction bases numbered 4, after V lost 2 bases and J lost 4 bases. The CDR3 loop is CASSLTRDRGTEAFF. The CDR3 region has the DNA TGTGCCAGCAGCTTAACCCGGGACAGGGGCACTGAAGCTTTCTTT.

The chain recombines TRBV12-3 or TRBV12-4 with TRBJ2-6; D is undetermined. V lost 1 base and J lost 0, with 10 bases in between. The CDR3 has 17 amino acids. In nucleotides, the CDR3 is TGTGCCAGCAGTTTAGGCAGACTCCACTCTGGGGCCAACGTCCTGACTTTC. Amino acid sequence: CASSLGRLHSGANVLTF.

The rearrangement uses TRBV20-1 and TRBJ2-6; D unresolved. In germline, CDR1 is DFQATT, CDR2 SNEGSKA (reference sequence). The CDR3 has 14 residues. V was cut by 3 bases and J by 4 bases, with 10 bases left in between. The chain's CDR3 is CSASWVRGANVLTF. As DNA, the CDR3 is TGCAGTGCTAGTTGGGTGAGGGGGGCCAACGTCCTGACTTTC.

This clonotype was counted only a few times. The chain is built from TRBV12-3 or TRBV12-4 and TRBJ2-3; D remains ambiguous. V was shortened by 4 bases and J by 6 bases, with 8 bases between the two germline ends. The CDR3 totals 12 residues. Here the CDR3 DNA reads TGTGCCAGCAGTTCCCCTGGGGATACGCAGTATTTT. Translating it yields CASSSPGDTQYF.

This clonotype was seen more than once but under ten times. CDR3 sequence: CASSSKTGLDTQYF. DNA of the CDR3: TGTGCCAGCAGCAGTAAGACAGGGTTGGATACGCAGTATTTT. V usage is TRBV7-9 and J usage is TRBJ2-3; 7 nucleotides match TRBD1. The CDR3 loop spans 14 amino acids. Per germline, CDR1 SEHNR and CDR2 FQNEAQ (reference sequence). The ends lost 5 bases at V and 6 bases at J; junction bases unmatched: 8.

The chain couples TRBV7-6 to TRBJ2-3, with 11 bases identical to TRBD2. The CDR3 extends over 16 amino acids. Germline CDR1 and CDR2: SGHVS and FNYEAQ. V was pared by 2 bases and J by 4 bases, with 5 bases of the junction left unmatched. The CDR3 sequence: CASSLRLAGSSDTQYF. CDR3 DNA: TGTGCCAGCAGCTTAAGACTAGCGGGGTCCTCAGATACGCAGTATTTT.

The rearrangement joins TRBV20-1 to TRBJ1-6, with D possibly being TRBD1 (5 bases). This CDR3 comprises 13 residues. From germline, CDR1 is DFQATT and CDR2 SNEGSKA (reference sequence). The ends were cut back, 3 bases at V and 5 bases at J, with 8 bases in the middle. The CDR3, as DNA: TGCAGTGCTAGGGGGGTAAATAATTCACCCCTCCACTTT. Translated, it gives CSARGVNNSPLHF.

This clonotype showed up just a few times. The V gene is TRBV12-3 or TRBV12-4, the J gene TRBJ2-3; D is possibly TRBD2 (6 bases). V lost 5 bases to trimming and J lost 1 base, with 13 bases between them. The CDR3 sequence is 15 residues long. The CDR3 DNA is TGTGCCAGCAGTCCACTACCGGGGGGCACAGATACGCAGTATTTT. As protein: CASSPLPGGTDTQYF.

The chain recombines TRBV19 with TRBJ1-6; maybe TRBD1 (6 bases). CDR3 length: 14 residues. Germline CDR1 reads LNHDA; CDR2 reads SQIVND (reference sequence). V dropped 6 bases and J dropped 10 bases, with 16 bases sitting between them. The CDR3 DNA is TGTGCCAGTAGGTGGGGCGTCAGGGGATCACCCCTCCACTTT. Its protein is CASRWGVRGSPLHF.

The J gene is TRBJ1-4, the V gene TRBV7-8; D may be TRBD1 (6 bases). The V gene's germline CDR1 is SGHVS and CDR2 FQNEAQ. With 5 bases removed from V and 6 bases from J, the gap between germline ends came to 13 bases. The CDR3 length is 14 residues. The CDR3 bases are TGTGCCAGCAGCCGTGACAGGAGGGATGAAAAACTGTTTTTT. As protein: CASSRDRRDEKLFF.

This clonotype was counted between two and nine times. The chain is built from TRBV12-3 or TRBV12-4 and TRBJ2-2; 13 nucleotides match TRBD2. J lost 6 bases, V lost 6 bases, and 4 bases had no gene match. The CDR3 runs 15 residues. CDR3: CASRRTSGSPGELFF. CDR3 bases: TGTGCCAGCAGACGGACTAGCGGGAGTCCCGGGGAGCTGTTTTTT.

In this sample, this clonotype turned up a few times. The chain links TRBV11-3 to TRBJ2-1; D gene ambiguous. There are 13 residues in the CDR3. Trimming took off 7 bases at V and 5 bases at J, with 12 bases between the two ends. Germline CDR1 SGHNT, CDR2 YENEEA. CDR3 region: CASNLPADNEQFF. The CDR3 region has the DNA TGTGCCAGCAACCTGCCAGCCGACAATGAGCAGTTCTTC.

The chain is built from TRBV19 and TRBJ2-7, with 7 bases aligning to TRBD1. This CDR3 spans 14 amino acids. V lost 5 bases and J lost 7; bases outside the gene matches: 11. Germline V gives CDR1 LNHDA, CDR2 SQIVND (reference sequence). The CDR3 coding sequence is TGTGCCAGTAGTCTCTCAAACAGGGGTGAAGAGCAGTACTTC. Encoded protein: CASSLSNRGEEQYF.

J is TRBJ1-5 and V is TRBV6-6; D ambiguous. With 2 bases removed from V and 7 bases from J, the gap between germline ends came to 12 bases. Germline assignment: CDR1 MNHNY and CDR2 SVGAGI (reference sequence). CDR3 length: 14 amino acids. This CDR3 is CASSYGRSDQPQHF. In DNA form, the CDR3 reads TGTGCCAGCAGTTACGGACGCAGCGACCAGCCCCAGCATTTT.

V is TRBV27 and J is TRBJ2-5; 12 bases match TRBD2. This CDR3 is 14 amino acids long. Trimming at V came to 7 bases and at J to 4 bases, leaving 4 bases not matched to a gene. Germline lookup yields CDR1 MNHEY and CDR2 SMNVEV (reference sequence). The CDR3 region is CASTSGLAGETQYF. The CDR3 DNA follows: TGTGCCAGCACCTCGGGACTAGCGGGAGAGACCCAGTACTTC.

Ten or more counts support this clonotype. The chain links TRBV3-1 to TRBJ2-1; TRBD2 matches 13 bases. Trimming cost V 4 bases and J 7 bases; bases outside gene matches: 4. The germline V gene encodes CDR1 LGHDT and CDR2 YNNKEL (reference sequence). The CDR3 covers 15 residues. The CDR3 nucleotides read TGTGCCAGCAGCCTACTAGCGGGGGGGCGGAATGAGCAGTTCTTC. This codes for CASSLLAGGRNEQFF.

V and J are TRBV11-2 and TRBJ2-7; perhaps TRBD2 as D (6 bases). The CDR3 has 15 amino acids. Germline lookup yields CDR1 SGHAT and CDR2 FQNNGV. Trimming took off 3 bases at V and 1 base at J, with 13 bases between the two ends. The CDR3 region has the DNA TGTGCCAGCAGCTTGATTTTAGGGAGGTCCTACGAGCAGTACTTC. The encoded protein is CASSLILGRSYEQYF.

The V gene is TRBV20-1, the J gene TRBJ2-1; 7 nucleotides agree with TRBD2. The CDR3 is 12 residues long. Germline CDR1 reads DFQATT; CDR2 reads SNEGSKA (reference sequence). The trim removed 6 bases at V and 6 bases at J, leaving 5 bases unmatched. The CDR3 sequence: CSARTGGNEQFF. Here the CDR3 DNA reads TGCAGTGCCCGAACGGGGGGCAATGAGCAGTTCTTC.

A remark on this clonotype: Sequence at one end of the junction differs from germline and may be a read error. This chain connects TRBV12-3 or TRBV12-4 to TRBJ2-1; 14 bases line up with TRBD2. The CDR3 is 14 residues long. The CDR3 DNA reads as TGTGCCAGCAGTTTTCGGACTAGCGGGGGGAATTTGTATTTC. This encodes CASSFRTSGGNLYF.